The clone carrying this TCR beta chain was seen ten or more times. Its antigen remains unidentified. RNA served as the template for amplifying TCR beta CDR3 regions. An initial RT-PCR round employing HTBI primers preceded a second-round multiplex PCR. TCRdb re-analysed the multiplex PCR reads in MiXCR, keeping a single row per CDR3 protein. The data contain some 350,000 distinct CDR3 sequences, about a sixth of them seen just once; the ten biggest clones take up around 2.4%. This record comes from a study of Graves' ophthalmopathy and Graves' hyperthyroidism. Germline assignment: CDR1 DFQATT and CDR2 SNEGSKA (reference sequence). V trimming: 0 bases; J trimming: 6 bases; junction bases outside the gene matches: 16. The CDR3 is made up of 18 amino acids. Study results and limitations: The model's prediction of ophthalmopathy progression had about 70% sensitivity and approximately 76% specificity.

This receptor was taken from an adult woman with stable Graves' hyperthyroidism. This sequence joins TRBV20-1 and TRBJ2-2; TRBD2 matches at 7 bases. Sequenced input: peripheral blood. The chain's CDR3 is CSARDRVLGRERSGELFF. CDR3 coding DNA: TGCAGTGCTAGAGATCGTGTATTAGGGCGGGAGAGATCCGGGGAGCTGTTTTTT.